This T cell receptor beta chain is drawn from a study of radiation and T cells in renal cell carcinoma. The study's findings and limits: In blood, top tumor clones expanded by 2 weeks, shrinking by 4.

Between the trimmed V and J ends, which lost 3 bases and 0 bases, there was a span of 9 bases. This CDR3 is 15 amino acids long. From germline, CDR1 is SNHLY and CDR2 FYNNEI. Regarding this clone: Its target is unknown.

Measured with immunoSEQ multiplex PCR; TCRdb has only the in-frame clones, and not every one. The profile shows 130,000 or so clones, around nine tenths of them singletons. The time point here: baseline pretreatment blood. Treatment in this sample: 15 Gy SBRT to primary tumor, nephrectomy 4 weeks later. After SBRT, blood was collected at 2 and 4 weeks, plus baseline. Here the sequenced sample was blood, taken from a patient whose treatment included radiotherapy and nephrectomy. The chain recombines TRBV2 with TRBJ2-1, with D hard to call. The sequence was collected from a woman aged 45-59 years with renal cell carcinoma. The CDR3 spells CASSDASSSYNEQFF. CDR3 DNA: TGTGCCAGCAGTGATGCGTCTAGCTCCTACAATGAGCAGTTCTTC.